This TCR beta chain originates from a study of T cells after somatic rescue of genetic block. TCRdb's table, derived via immunoSEQ multiplex PCR, lists solely in-frame clones and lacks some. Among around 7,000 clones listed, about 81% were seen once. This CDR3 region has 13 residues. Per germline, CDR1 SQVTM and CDR2 ANQGSEA. This rearrangement joins TRBV29-1 to TRBJ2-5, with D unclear. Gene TRBJ2-7 matches the end of the DNA better, so the J call may be wrong. The sequencing input was peripheral blood mononuclear cells (PBMCs). This TCR derives from a boy aged 5-17 years. The CDR3, as DNA: TGCAGCGTTCAGCGACTTTCTGACTACGAGCAGTACTTC. This gives the protein CSVQRLSDYEQYF.